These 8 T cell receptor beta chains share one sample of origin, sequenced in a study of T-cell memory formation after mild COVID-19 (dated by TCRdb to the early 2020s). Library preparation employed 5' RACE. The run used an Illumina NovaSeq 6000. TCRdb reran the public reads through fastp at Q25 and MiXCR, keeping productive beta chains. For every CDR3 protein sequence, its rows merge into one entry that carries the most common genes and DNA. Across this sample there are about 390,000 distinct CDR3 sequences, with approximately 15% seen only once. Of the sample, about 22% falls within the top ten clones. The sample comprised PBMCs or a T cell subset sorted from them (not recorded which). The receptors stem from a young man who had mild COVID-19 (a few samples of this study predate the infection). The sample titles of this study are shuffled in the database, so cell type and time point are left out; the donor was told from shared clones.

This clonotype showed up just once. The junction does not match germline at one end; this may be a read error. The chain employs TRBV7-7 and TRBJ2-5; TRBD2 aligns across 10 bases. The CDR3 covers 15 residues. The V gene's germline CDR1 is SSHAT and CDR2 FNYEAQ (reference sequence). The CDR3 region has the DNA TGTGCTAGCAGCTTCTTAGCGGGGGGTGGAGAGACCCAGTACTTC. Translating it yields CASSFLAGGGETQYF.

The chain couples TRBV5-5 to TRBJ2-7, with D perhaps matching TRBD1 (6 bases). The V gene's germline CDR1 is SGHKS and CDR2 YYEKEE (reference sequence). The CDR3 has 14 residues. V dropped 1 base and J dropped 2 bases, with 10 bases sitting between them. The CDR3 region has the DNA TGTGCCAGCAGCTTGACAGGGTCGCCCTACGAGCAGTACGTC. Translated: CASSLTGSPYEQYV.

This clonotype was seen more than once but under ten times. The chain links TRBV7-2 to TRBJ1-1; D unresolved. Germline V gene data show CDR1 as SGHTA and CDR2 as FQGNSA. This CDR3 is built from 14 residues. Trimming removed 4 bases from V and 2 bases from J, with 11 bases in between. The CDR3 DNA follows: TGTGCCAGCAGCTCAACGGTCAGCAACACTGAAGCTTTCTTT. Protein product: CASSSTVSNTEAFF.

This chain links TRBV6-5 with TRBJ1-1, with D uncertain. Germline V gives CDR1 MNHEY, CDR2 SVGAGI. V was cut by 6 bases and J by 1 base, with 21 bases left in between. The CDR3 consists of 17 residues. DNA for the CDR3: TGTGCCAGCAGCAAAGTATTCGGGGTCGGTGAGAACACTGAAGCTTTCTTT. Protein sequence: CASSKVFGVGENTEAFF.

In nucleotides, the CDR3 is TGTGCCAGCAGCTTAGAAGGGTATGCAGATACGCAGTATTTT. It specifies CASSLEGYADTQYF. The chain recombines TRBV7-9 with TRBJ2-3, with no clear D. The CDR3 totals 14 residues. The ends were cut back, 1 base at V and 4 bases at J, with 9 bases in the middle. Germline V gene lookup returns CDR1 SEHNR and CDR2 FQNEAQ (reference sequence).

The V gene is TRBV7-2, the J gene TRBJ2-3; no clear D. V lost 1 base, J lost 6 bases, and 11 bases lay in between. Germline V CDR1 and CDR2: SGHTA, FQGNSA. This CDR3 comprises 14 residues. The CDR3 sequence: CASSLGHGMDTQYF. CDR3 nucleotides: TGTGCCAGCAGCTTAGGGCATGGCATGGATACGCAGTATTTT. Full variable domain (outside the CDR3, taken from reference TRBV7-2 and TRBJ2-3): GAGVSQSPSNKVTEKGKDVELRCDPISGHTALYWYRQSLGQGLEFLIYFQGNSAPDKSGLPSDRFSAERTGGSVSTLTIQRTQQEDSAVYLCASSLGHGMDTQYFGPGTRLTVL.

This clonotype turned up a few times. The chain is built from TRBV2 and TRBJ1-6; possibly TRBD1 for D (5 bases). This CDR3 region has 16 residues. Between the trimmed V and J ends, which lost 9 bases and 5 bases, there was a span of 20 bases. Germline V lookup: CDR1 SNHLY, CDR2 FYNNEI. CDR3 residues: CARRPLWGVDNSPLHF. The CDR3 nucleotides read TGTGCCAGACGCCCCCTCTGGGGGGTTGATAATTCACCCCTCCACTTT.

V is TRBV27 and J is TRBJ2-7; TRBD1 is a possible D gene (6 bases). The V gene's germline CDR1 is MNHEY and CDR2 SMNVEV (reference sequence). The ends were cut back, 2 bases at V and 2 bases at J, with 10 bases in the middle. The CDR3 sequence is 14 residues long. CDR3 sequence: CASSLRQGPYEQYF. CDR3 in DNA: TGTGCCAGCAGTTTACGGCAGGGGCCCTACGAGCAGTACTTC.